These T cell receptor beta chains were read from a single sample in a study of spatial heterogeneity in lung cancer. TCRdb used MiXCR to reprocess the 5' RACE reads, holding one entry per CDR3 protein. The table lists over 85,000 distinct CDR3 sequences, approximately 19% of them singletons, with 20% to 25% in the top ten. This sample comprised PBMCs, obtained at follow-up. The origin of the receptors is a male donor with early-stage non-small cell lung cancer. CDR3s include the opening cysteine and the closing phenylalanine or tryptophan. A D gene is named only where the DNA matches it firmly.

>NA|TRBV7-9|TRBJ2-2
CASTTLTGELFF
>NA|TRBV7-2|TRBJ2-1
CASSFTLLGDEQFF
>NA|TRBV27|TRBJ1-5
CASSLGAGINQPQHF
>TRBD2|TRBV7-2|TRBJ2-3
CASSQGLAGDHADTQYF
>TRBD2|TRBV10-2|TRBJ2-1
CASSPSGGTNEQFF
>TRBD1|TRBV19|TRBJ2-3
CASRRDRASTDTQYF
>TRBD1|TRBV13|TRBJ2-7
CASSLSGTGDYVQYF
>NA|TRBV11-2|TRBJ2-5
CASSSDYTPQETQYF
>NA|TRBV7-6|TRBJ2-5
CASTPARGQETQYF
>NA|TRBV19|TRBJ1-1
CASSMLSGATEAFF
>TRBD1|TRBV7-8|TRBJ1-2
CASSPGQGRDYGYTF
>TRBD2|TRBV11-2|TRBJ2-5
CASSLSMTSGYQETQYF
>TRBD2|TRBV20-1|TRBJ2-1
CSAAGGEQFF
>TRBD2|TRBV6-5|TRBJ2-3
CASTPGTSGRGSTDTQYF
>TRBD2|TRBV6-1|TRBJ2-5
CASTEGWQGGETQYF
>TRBD2|TRBV10-2|TRBJ2-3
CASKDGLVRGDTQYF
>NA|TRBV6-2/TRBV6-3|TRBJ2-3
CASSDRRGADTQYF
>TRBD1|TRBV18|TRBJ1-5
CASSPEGGIGNQPQHF
>NA|TRBV18|TRBJ1-1
CASSPPNTEAFF
>NA|TRBV4-3|TRBJ2-3
CASSQERTDTQYF
>NA|TRBV20-1|TRBJ1-5
CSASQDTENQPQHF
>TRBD1|TRBV20-1|TRBJ1-2
CSARGGSVAGDRNYGYTF
>NA|TRBV19|TRBJ2-1
CASRLTRSYEQFF
>NA|TRBV19|TRBJ2-2
CASIARYGELFF
>NA|TRBV3-1|TRBJ2-6
CASSQLSSGANVLTF
>NA|TRBV19|TRBJ2-2
CASSIFGGSDTGELFF
>TRBD1|TRBV6-5|TRBJ2-1
CASSTGGNEQFF
>NA|TRBV27|TRBJ2-3
CASSFQGGTDTQYF
>TRBD1|TRBV20-1|TRBJ2-7
CSAKQMQGANGEQYF
>NA|TRBV7-8|TRBJ2-2
CASSLELGELFF
>TRBD1|TRBV7-2|TRBJ1-5
CASGQARDQPQHF
>NA|TRBV2|TRBJ2-1
CASSERRGEQFF
>NA|TRBV12-3/TRBV12-4|TRBJ1-6
CASSLEMGTGTPLHF
>TRBD1|TRBV10-1|TRBJ1-1
CASSEQGREAFF
>TRBD2|TRBV7-2|TRBJ2-3
CASSLGMREAQYF
>NA|TRBV6-2/TRBV6-3|TRBJ2-3
CASSLTFDPPDTQYF
>NA|TRBV7-9|TRBJ2-3
CASSSGDSRTDTQYF
>NA|TRBV11-2|TRBJ1-1
CASRTANTEAFF
>NA|TRBV7-8|TRBJ1-6
CASRAEGRAPLHF
>NA|TRBV6-5|TRBJ1-5
CASSYSGAGNQPQHF
>TRBD1|TRBV2|TRBJ2-1
CASRDRGHDEQFF
>NA|TRBV2|TRBJ1-5
CASSFPSNQPQHF
>TRBD1|TRBV6-4|TRBJ1-4
CASSDTDRGLANEKLFF
>TRBD1|TRBV3-1|TRBJ1-2
CASSQEDRIYGYTF
>NA|TRBV4-3|TRBJ1-2
CASSQDTGQSYGYTF
>TRBD2|TRBV4-2|TRBJ2-1
CASSQLGTSGSNEQFF
>NA|TRBV24-1|TRBJ1-2
CATSDVGYGYTF
>NA|TRBV4-3|TRBJ2-1
CASSQDRAAEQFF
>NA|TRBV2|TRBJ2-5
CASRTRATSETQYF
>TRBD1|TRBV7-9|TRBJ2-1
CASSSTGTVYNEQFF
>NA|TRBV28|TRBJ1-2
CASSVALLEYGYTF
>NA|TRBV7-2|TRBJ2-5
CASSFYAGLQETQYF
>NA|TRBV20-1|TRBJ1-6
CSAPVGQGNNSPLHF
>TRBD1|TRBV5-1|TRBJ2-5
CASSQGTGPQETQYF